Below are 17 T cell receptor beta chains sequenced from a single sample in a study of cytomegalovirus exposure and HLA in healthy donors. PCR used 60 Vbeta primers and 13 Jbeta primers. Here immunoSEQ multiplex PCR was the method, and the copy in TCRdb shows in-frame clones only, minus some. The sample lists around 150,000 clones, over 80% seen once, with 6.3% in the top ten. Sequenced sample: PBMCs. These receptors all stem from a male donor in good health and CMV-seropositive.

The J gene is TRBJ2-4, the V gene TRBV5-6; 7 nucleotides line up with TRBD2. V was pared by 3 bases and J by 6 bases, with 6 bases of the junction left unmatched. Germline assignment: CDR1 SGHDT and CDR2 YYEEEE. CDR3 size: 14 residues. The CDR3 bases are TGTGCCAGCAGCTCTAGCGGAGGGGCAAACATTCAGTACTTC. It yields the protein CASSSSGGANIQYF.

V gene TRBV4-1 combines with J gene TRBJ2-1, with 11 bases that match TRBD2. Germline V lookup: CDR1 MGHRA, CDR2 YSYEKL. Trimming at V came to 3 bases and at J to 10 bases, leaving 8 bases not matched to a gene. The CDR3 loop spans 15 amino acids. The CDR3 DNA is TGCGCCAGCAGCCATGTCACCGGGACTAGCGGAGAGCAGTTCTTC. Translated: CASSHVTGTSGEQFF.

This sequence joins TRBV29-1 and TRBJ2-7, with 12 bases identical to TRBD2. The V and J ends lost 1 base and 4 bases, in that order; junction bases with no gene match: 2. Looked up from germline, CDR1 is SQVTM and CDR2 is ANQGSEA. The CDR3 sequence is 14 residues long. The DNA for the CDR3 is TGCAGCGTTGAAGGGACTAGCGGGAATTACGAGCAGTACTTC. The encoded protein is CSVEGTSGNYEQYF.

CDR3 residues: CATGQGLSNQPQHF. CDR3 nucleotide sequence: TGTGCCACAGGTCAGGGTTTGAGCAATCAGCCCCAGCATTTT. The chain is built from TRBV28 and TRBJ1-5; D is perhaps TRBD1 (5 bases). With 10 bases removed from V and 1 base from J, the gap between germline ends came to 14 bases. The CDR3 covers 14 residues. Germline lookup yields CDR1 MDHEN and CDR2 SYDVKM.

The chain joins TRBV5-1 to TRBJ1-1; 7 nucleotides agree with TRBD1. J was trimmed by 8 bases and V by 4 bases; bases with no gene match: 5. CDR1 and CDR2 from the germline V gene are SGHRS and YFSETQ. The CDR3 length is 12 residues. DNA of the CDR3: TGCGCCAGCAGCAGACAGGGCGGCGAAGCTTTCTTT. This encodes CASSRQGGEAFF.

The chain carries TRBV7-9 and TRBJ1-1; D gene uncertain. The germline CDR1 and CDR2 sequences are SEHNR and FQNEAQ (reference sequence). The CDR3 extends over 12 amino acids. V lost 5 bases and J 6 bases, leaving 10 bases between the germline ends. The chain's CDR3 is CASSQLLSEAFF. The DNA for the CDR3 is TGTGCCAGCAGCCAACTCCTTTCTGAAGCTTTCTTT.

The V and J genes are TRBV14 and TRBJ2-5, with 13 bases matching TRBD2. V lost 2 bases, J lost 5 bases, and 8 bases stayed unmatched. Germline CDR1 and CDR2: SGHDN and FVKESK. The CDR3 length is 17 residues. CDR3 amino acids: CASSQSLAGGFWETQYF. The CDR3 DNA follows: TGTGCCAGCAGCCAATCACTAGCGGGAGGGTTCTGGGAGACCCAGTACTTC.

The sample holds one count of this clone. This sequence joins TRBV19 and TRBJ1-5; 9 nucleotides match TRBD1. Trimming cost V 9 bases and J 7 bases; bases outside gene matches: 10. The CDR3 covers 14 residues. Looked up from germline, CDR1 is LNHDA and CDR2 is SQIVND (reference sequence). CDR3 in amino acids: CASQQGALGQPQHF. The CDR3 DNA follows: TGTGCCAGCCAACAGGGGGCGCTAGGCCAGCCCCAGCATTTT.

As to this clone: Relative to the germline gene, one junction end is altered; a read error may explain this. The chain has TRBV7-9 and TRBJ1-1; D is perhaps TRBD1 (5 bases). Germline loops: CDR1 SEHNR, CDR2 FQNEAQ (reference sequence). The CDR3 consists of 14 residues. Here the CDR3 DNA reads TGTTCCAGCAGCCTCAGGCGGGGGGACACTGAAGCTTTCTTT. It yields the protein CSSSLRRGDTEAFF.

J is TRBJ2-7 and V is TRBV6-1; TRBD2 is a possible D gene (6 bases). V lost 2 bases to trimming and J lost 6 bases, with 20 bases between them. Germline V lookup: CDR1 MNHNS, CDR2 SASEGT. There are 16 residues in the CDR3. The CDR3 nucleotides are TGTGCCAGCAGTGAACTGGAACGAACCCCCGGGAGCGAGCAGTACTTC. Translation gives CASSELERTPGSEQYF.

In this sample, this clone turned up once. The chain has TRBV6-1 and TRBJ2-7, with 11 bases identical to TRBD2. This CDR3 spans 15 amino acids. V was pared by 4 bases and J by 2 bases, with 4 bases of the junction left unmatched. Germline V gene lookup returns CDR1 MNHNS and CDR2 SASEGT. The CDR3 sequence: CASSAVGLAAYEQYF. In DNA, the CDR3 is TGTGCCAGCAGTGCCGTGGGACTAGCGGCCTACGAGCAGTACTTC.

This chain uses TRBV11-2 with TRBJ2-7, with TRBD1 matching over 7 bases. The CDR3 is made up of 14 amino acids. Per the germline V gene, CDR1 is SGHAT and CDR2 is FQNNGV. J gave up 2 bases and V 5 bases, and 6 bases lay outside the gene matches. The CDR3 sequence: CASSPGGKPYEQYF. CDR3 coding DNA: TGTGCCAGCAGCCCAGGGGGTAAACCCTACGAGCAGTACTTC.

V and J are TRBV6-1 and TRBJ2-7; TRBD2 matches 8 bases. The CDR3 is made up of 15 amino acids. From germline, CDR1 is MNHNS and CDR2 SASEGT. With V trimmed by 3 bases and J by 7 bases, 11 bases remained unmatched. Here the CDR3 reads CASSDPGLESEEQYF. The CDR3 region has the DNA TGTGCCAGCAGTGATCCGGGACTAGAGTCGGAAGAGCAGTACTTC.

This clone was detected once. This chain connects TRBV7-8 to TRBJ2-3; 8 bases align to TRBD2. V lost 5 bases and J lost 5; bases outside the gene matches: 9. The CDR3 has 15 amino acids. CDR1 is SGHVS, CDR2 FQNEAQ, per germline. The CDR3: CASSLSGAKGDTQYF. In nucleotides, the CDR3 is TGTGCCAGCAGCCTTAGCGGGGCAAAGGGAGATACGCAGTATTTT.

This clone showed up just once. V usage is TRBV5-4 and J usage is TRBJ2-7, with 9 nucleotides matching TRBD1. After removal of 0 bases from V and 5 bases from J, the junction contained 3 bases not matched to a gene. CDR3 length: 14 amino acids. Germline loops: CDR1 SGHNT, CDR2 YYREEE (reference sequence). This CDR3 reads CASSLAGTGNEQYF. The CDR3 DNA sequence: TGTGCCAGCAGCTTGGCTGGGACAGGGAACGAGCAGTACTTC.

The chain combines TRBV5-4 with TRBJ2-7; TRBD2 might be the D (5 bases). The V end lost 0 bases, the J end lost 0 bases, and 13 bases lay between the germline ends. Germline V gene lookup returns CDR1 SGHNT and CDR2 YYREEE (reference sequence). The CDR3 contains 16 residues. CDR3 region: CASSLDVGRASYEQYF. The CDR3 DNA is TGTGCCAGCAGCTTGGATGTCGGGCGGGCCTCCTACGAGCAGTACTTC.

This chain links TRBV27 with TRBJ2-7; D gene unclear. Trimming pared 3 bases from V and 2 bases from J, leaving 8 bases between. The germline CDR1 and CDR2 sequences are MNHEY and SMNVEV (reference sequence). This CDR3 region has 13 residues. This chain's CDR3 is CASSLGSPYEQYF. The CDR3, as DNA: TGTGCCAGCAGTTTGGGCAGCCCCTACGAGCAGTACTTC.